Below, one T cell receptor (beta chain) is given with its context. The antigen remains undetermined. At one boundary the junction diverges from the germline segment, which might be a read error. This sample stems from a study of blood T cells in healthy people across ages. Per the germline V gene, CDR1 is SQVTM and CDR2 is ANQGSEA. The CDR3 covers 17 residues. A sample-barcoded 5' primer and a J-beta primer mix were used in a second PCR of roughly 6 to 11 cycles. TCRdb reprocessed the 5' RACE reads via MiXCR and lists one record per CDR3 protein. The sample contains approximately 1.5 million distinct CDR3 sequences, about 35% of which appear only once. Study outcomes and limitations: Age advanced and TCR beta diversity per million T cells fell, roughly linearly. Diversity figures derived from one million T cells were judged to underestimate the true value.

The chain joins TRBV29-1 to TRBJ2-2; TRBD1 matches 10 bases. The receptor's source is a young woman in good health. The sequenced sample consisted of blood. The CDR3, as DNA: TGCAGCCCCTGTCTCCCGCGGGACAGGGGAAGGGGCGGGGAGCGGTTTTTT. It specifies CSPCLPRDRGRGGERFF.